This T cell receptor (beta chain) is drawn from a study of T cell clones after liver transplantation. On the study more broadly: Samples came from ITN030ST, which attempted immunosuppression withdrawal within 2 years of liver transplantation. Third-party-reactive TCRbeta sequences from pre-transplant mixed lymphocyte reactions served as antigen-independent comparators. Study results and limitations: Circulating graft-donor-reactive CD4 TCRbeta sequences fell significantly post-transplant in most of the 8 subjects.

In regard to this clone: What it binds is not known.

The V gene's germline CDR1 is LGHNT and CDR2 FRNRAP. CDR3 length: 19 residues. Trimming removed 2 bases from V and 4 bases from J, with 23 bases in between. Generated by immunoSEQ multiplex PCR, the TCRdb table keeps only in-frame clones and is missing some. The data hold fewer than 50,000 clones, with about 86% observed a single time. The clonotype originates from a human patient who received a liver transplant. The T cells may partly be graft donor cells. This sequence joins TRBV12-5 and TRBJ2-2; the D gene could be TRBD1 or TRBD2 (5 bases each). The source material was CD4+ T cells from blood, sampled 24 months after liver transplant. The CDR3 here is CASGLPPLRDVEGTGELFF. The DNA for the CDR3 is TGTGCTAGTGGTTTGCCCCCATTGAGGGACGTTGAGGGCACCGGGGAGCTGTTTTTT. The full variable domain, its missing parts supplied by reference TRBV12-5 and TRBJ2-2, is DARVTQTPRHKVTEMGQEVTMRCQPILGHNTVFWYRQTMMQGLELLAYFRNRAPLDDSGMPKDRFSAEMPDATLATLKIQPSEPRDSAVYFCASGLPPLRDVEGTGELFFGEGSRLTVL.